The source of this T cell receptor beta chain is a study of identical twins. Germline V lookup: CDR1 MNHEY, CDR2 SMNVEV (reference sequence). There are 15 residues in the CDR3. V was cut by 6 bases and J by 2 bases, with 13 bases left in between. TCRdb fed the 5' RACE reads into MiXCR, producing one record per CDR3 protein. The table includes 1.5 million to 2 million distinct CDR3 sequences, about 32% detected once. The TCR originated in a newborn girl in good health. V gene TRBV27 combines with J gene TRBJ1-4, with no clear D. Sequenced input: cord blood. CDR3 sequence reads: CASSHTSGTNEKLFF. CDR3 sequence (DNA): TGTGCCAGCAGCCACACAAGTGGTACTAATGAAAAACTGTTTTTT.